This T cell receptor beta chain comes out of a study of OX40 agonist ivuxolimab in advanced cancers. Findings and limits, study-wide: Dosing at 0.1 to 3.0 mg/kg was accompanied by clonal expansion of CD4+ and CD8+ blood T cells by week 6.

A word on this clone: Its antigen is unknown.

Blood sampling was done at baseline, cycle 4 day 1, and cycle 7 day 1. Generated by immunoSEQ multiplex PCR, the TCRdb table keeps only in-frame clones and is missing some. Of tens of thousands of clones in the sample, about 86% were seen once. Deletions cut 4 bases from V and 5 bases from J, with 9 bases between. CDR1 is SGHAT and CDR2 is FQNNGV in the germline V gene. This CDR3 is 13 amino acids long. The TCR originated in an adult with an advanced solid tumor such as melanoma, head and neck, liver or kidney cancer. The chain combines TRBV11-2 with TRBJ1-5; no clear D gene. Specimen: CD4+ or CD8+ T cells sorted from blood, collected in a trial of the OX40 agonist ivuxolimab. The CDR3 region is CASSSTGHQPQHF. DNA of the CDR3: TGTGCCAGCAGCTCCACTGGGCATCAGCCCCAGCATTTT.